The source of this T cell receptor beta chain is a study of blood T cell repertoires in COVID-19 (dated by TCRdb to 2020 to 2021). As for the study more broadly: Collaborator samples came from the United States, Italy and Spain and covered acute and convalescent phases of COVID-19. The material from the prospective study consisted of cDNA or gDNA derived from T cells, B-cell-depleted T cells, or PBMCs. Subjects who had been exposed to COVID-19, were actively infected with it, or had recovered from it provided the deeply sampled blood TCRbeta repertoires that made up the dataset. Where available, HLA class I and class II types were taken from metadata supplied by the sample provider and were not determined by assay-based typing. Samples were obtained from the ongoing ImmuneRACE study (first 160 participants) and from about 1,300 subjects provided by 6 global collaborators. The repertoires were released in a freely available public database intended as a resource for research on the immune response to SARS-CoV-2. Nearly every sample came with metadata listing a de-identified subject ID, COVID-19 status, age in years and sex.

On this clone: What this receptor recognizes is not known. Nothing much larger sits one base from this clone, and base qualities are not available.

CDR1 and CDR2, looked up from the germline V gene, are SGHDN and FVKESK. The CDR3 runs 13 residues from the cysteine to the phenylalanine. The kept DNA is CDR3 alone, 39 bases in frame from the first base. V is pared back by 4 bases and J by 4 bases, with 10 bases lying between the germline termini. TCRbeta CDR3 regions were amplified from genomic DNA by means of the immunoSEQ Assay, a bias-controlled multiplex PCR. The original pipeline was this. The number of nucleated cells in each sample was estimated from the amplification of reference gene primers within the assay. To quantify the absolute abundance of each unique TCRbeta CDR3 rearrangement, sequence reads were collapsed and filtered. For each sample, productive Simpson clonality was calculated as the square root of Simpson's diversity index across productive rearrangements. As stored in TCRdb, this immuneACCESS dataset retains in-frame rearrangements with V and J assigned. A fraction of the clones does not appear; measured against another copy, unresolved V genes explain less than half of the discrepancy, and the remainder lacks a known reason. V and J calls and clone size are given by that table; D and trimming were obtained from the DNA. This sample has approximately 77,000 clones in its table, and approximately 88% of those were observed once. The biggest ten clones account for 6% to 7.5% of the sample.

The collaborating institutions used their own protocols to collect whole blood in K2EDTA tubes. For TCRbeta analysis, collaborators shipped samples as frozen whole blood, isolated PBMCs, or DNA extracted from either of those sample types. Paper-wide results and their limitations: Clinical and demographic metadata were provided uncurated, with the amount varying by source and participant.

The sequence links TRBV14 to TRBJ1-1; no confident D gene assignment can be made. This clonotype was sampled from a woman older than 75 with acute or convalescent COVID-19. The source material was peripheral blood. In nucleotide form, the sequence is TGTGCCAGCAGCCGCCAAGGGAGCACTGAAGCTTTCTTT. Its coded protein is CASSRQGSTEAFF.